The 5 T cell receptor beta chains reported below all come from one sample, sequenced in a study of sequential checkpoint blockade in melanoma. Profiled with immunoSEQ multiplex PCR; TCRdb holds only in-frame clones, not every one. The data hold approximately 5,200 clones, with over 70% observed a single time. Regarding treatment: randomized to nivolumab then ipilimumab (arm A) or the reverse (arm B). Sequences were derived from CD8+ T cells sorted from blood (inferred from file names), sampled from a patient given nivolumab and ipilimumab in sequence. These receptors were taken from a human donor with melanoma.

This clone was seen only a few times. The V gene is TRBV6-6, the J gene TRBJ2-7; D is perhaps TRBD1 (5 bases). Germline V gene sequence: CDR1 MNHNY, CDR2 SVGAGI (reference sequence). The CDR3 covers 12 residues. Deletions cut 7 bases from V and 6 bases from J, with 13 bases between. The DNA of the CDR3 is TGTGCCAGCATGGACGGAAGGGGCGAGCAGTACTTC. It yields the protein CASMDGRGEQYF.

The chain recombines TRBV2 with TRBJ2-7, with D perhaps TRBD1 (6 bases). The germline CDR1 and CDR2 sequences are SNHLY and FYNNEI. The CDR3 is 15 residues long. The V gene lost 5 bases and the J gene lost 3 bases, with 17 bases spanning the gap. In nucleotides, the CDR3 is TGTGCCAGCAGTTCCCCCGGGACACTGGACTACGAGCAGTACTTC. This sequence encodes CASSSPGTLDYEQYF.

Only one count was recorded for this clone. The genes are TRBV7-3 and TRBJ2-2; D uncertain. V lost 1 base and J 2 bases, leaving 11 bases between the germline ends. This CDR3 contains 16 residues. Germline values: CDR1 SGHTA, CDR2 FQGTGA. The CDR3 sequence: CASSLIGQTNTGELFF. The CDR3 coding sequence is TGTGCCAGCAGCTTAATAGGTCAGACAAACACCGGGGAGCTGTTTTTT.

The chain recombines TRBV25-1 with TRBJ2-5, with D perhaps matching TRBD2 (5 bases). Germline values: CDR1 MGHDK, CDR2 SYGVNS. This CDR3 is built from 15 residues. V lost 2 bases and J lost 1, with 11 bases in between. The CDR3 DNA reads TGTGCCAGCAGTGAACTAGCACACATCCAAGAGACCCAGTACTTC. Amino acid sequence: CASSELAHIQETQYF.

CDR3 loop: CASSENRGYGYTF. CDR3 sequence (DNA): TGCGCCAGCAGTGAGAACAGGGGCTATGGCTACACCTTC. The chain links TRBV10-2 to TRBJ1-2; TRBD1 agrees at 7 bases. Losses at the gene ends were 2 bases for V and 4 bases for J; bases not matched to a gene: 1. Germline loops: CDR1 WSHSY, CDR2 SAAADI. This CDR3 has 13 amino acids.